This TCR beta chain was captured by sequencing in a study of blood T cells in healthy people across ages. V was pared by 3 bases and J by 3 bases, with 9 bases of the junction left unmatched. Germline values: CDR1 SGDLS, CDR2 YYNGEE. The CDR3 has 16 amino acids. Study-wide points: The lack of PBMC sorting stopped any conclusive naive versus antigen-experienced comparison.

This clonotype was observed a handful of times. Its antigen is not known. Next came a second PCR, run for about 7 to 11 cycles, which used a sample-barcoded 5' primer along with a J-beta primer mix. TCRdb re-called the 5' RACE reads with MiXCR, one entry per CDR3 protein. Of roughly 1,500,000 distinct CDR3 sequences in the sample, about 35% are singletons; the top ten hold around 10%. This TCR was sampled from a young woman in good health. This chain joins TRBV9 and TRBJ2-1; 7 bases agree with TRBD1. Sequencing was carried out using blood. DNA of the CDR3: TGTGCCAGCAGCGCTACAGGGGATAGTTACTACAATGAGCAGTTCTTC. It codes for CASSATGDSYYNEQFF.